The 8 T cell receptor beta chains below come from one sample, sequenced in a study of CD4 T cells in relation to SARS-CoV-2 and coronaviruses. These receptors lack a known antigen. Data came from immunoSEQ multiplex PCR; TCRdb stores just in-frame clones and leaves some out. The profile shows just under 30,000 clones, 75% to 80% of them singletons. Before the COVID-19 pandemic, during about 2010-2019, CD4+ T cells were taken from unexposed donors. Isolation of CD4+ T cells took place after about eleven days in culture. Material: CD4+ T cells from PBMCs, cultured in vitro. Receptor source: a human donor in good health.

This sequence joins TRBV19 and TRBJ2-2, with 7 bases that match TRBD2. CDR3 length: 14 amino acids. The V gene's germline CDR1 is LNHDA and CDR2 SQIVND (reference sequence). Losses at the gene ends were 6 bases for V and 4 bases for J; bases not matched to a gene: 5. DNA of the CDR3: TGTGCCAGTAGAAGACGGGGGGTCACCGGGGAGCTGTTTTTT. It codes for CASRRRGVTGELFF. The full variable domain, with the rest looked up from reference TRBV19 and TRBJ2-2, is DGGITQSPKYLFRKEGQNVTLSCEQNLNHDAMYWYRQDPGQGLRLIYYSQIVNDFQKGDIAEGYSVSREKKESFPLTVTSAQKNPTAFYLCASRRRGVTGELFFGEGSRLTVL.

The chain carries TRBV7-2 and TRBJ2-2; D tentatively reads TRBD1 or TRBD2 (5 bases each). This CDR3 has 15 amino acids. Germline lookup yields CDR1 SGHTA and CDR2 FQGNSA. Trimming removed 8 bases at V and 3 bases at J, with 16 bases between. The CDR3 protein is CASQVAQGYTGELFF. For the CDR3, the DNA is TGTGCCAGCCAGGTAGCGCAGGGCTACACCGGGGAGCTGTTTTTT.

The chain is built from TRBV5-6 and TRBJ1-3, with TRBD1 matching 7 bases. Germline assignment: CDR1 SGHDT and CDR2 YYEEEE. The CDR3 consists of 18 residues. Trimming cost V 4 bases and J 5 bases; bases outside gene matches: 18. The CDR3 DNA is TGTGCCAGCAGCAATACAATACGACCGGGACAGAGTAGAAACACCATATATTTT. Protein product: CASSNTIRPGQSRNTIYF.

The CDR3 nucleotides are TGTGCCAGCAGCTTACCCGGAGGGAGCTCCTACGAGCAGTACTTC. Protein: CASSLPGGSSYEQYF. The chain uses TRBV7-2 and TRBJ2-7, with D perhaps TRBD2 (6 bases). The germline V gene encodes CDR1 SGHTA and CDR2 FQGNSA. The CDR3 runs to 15 residues. V was pared by 2 bases and J by 0 bases, with 11 bases between. Looking up the rest from reference TRBV7-2 and TRBJ2-7 gives the full variable domain: GAGVSQSPSNKVTEKGKDVELRCDPISGHTALYWYRQSLGQGLEFLIYFQGNSAPDKSGLPSDRFSAERTGGSVSTLTIQRTQQEDSAVYLCASSLPGGSSYEQYFGPGTRLTVT.

The rearrangement uses TRBV6-2 or TRBV6-3 and TRBJ2-7; D tentatively fits TRBD1 or TRBD2 (5 bases each). Germline loops: CDR1 MNHEY, CDR2 SVGEGT. V lost 2 bases, J lost 3 bases, and 20 bases lay in between. This CDR3 spans 17 amino acids. Here the CDR3 reads CASSYGQGRPDFYEQYF. The DNA of the CDR3 is TGTGCCAGCAGTTACGGTCAGGGACGCCCCGATTTCTACGAGCAGTACTTC.

V and J are TRBV5-1 and TRBJ2-1, with TRBD2 matching over 9 bases. CDR1 is SGHRS, CDR2 YFSETQ, per germline. This CDR3 spans 14 amino acids. V trimming: 7 bases; J trimming: 6 bases; junction bases outside the gene matches: 8. CDR3 amino acids: CASETGTSTNEQFF. CDR3 nucleotide sequence: TGCGCCAGCGAAACCGGGACTAGCACCAATGAGCAGTTCTTC.

This chain links TRBV29-1 with TRBJ2-7; tentative D call: TRBD1 (6 bases). Per the germline V gene, CDR1 is SQVTM and CDR2 is ANQGSEA. The CDR3 consists of 13 residues. V dropped 3 bases and J dropped 6 bases, with 15 bases sitting between them. DNA for the CDR3: TGCAGCGTTGAGGGGGCCCGGTGGGGCGAGCAGTACTTC. As protein: CSVEGARWGEQYF.

V is TRBV7-9 and J is TRBJ2-5; the D is unclear. V lost 7 bases and J lost 7, with 25 bases in between. This CDR3 is 16 amino acids long. Germline CDR1 SEHNR, CDR2 FQNEAQ (reference sequence). Here the CDR3 reads CASTGAGDPFSRTQYF. The CDR3 DNA reads TGTGCCAGCACCGGTGCCGGAGACCCGTTTTCGCGGACCCAGTACTTC.